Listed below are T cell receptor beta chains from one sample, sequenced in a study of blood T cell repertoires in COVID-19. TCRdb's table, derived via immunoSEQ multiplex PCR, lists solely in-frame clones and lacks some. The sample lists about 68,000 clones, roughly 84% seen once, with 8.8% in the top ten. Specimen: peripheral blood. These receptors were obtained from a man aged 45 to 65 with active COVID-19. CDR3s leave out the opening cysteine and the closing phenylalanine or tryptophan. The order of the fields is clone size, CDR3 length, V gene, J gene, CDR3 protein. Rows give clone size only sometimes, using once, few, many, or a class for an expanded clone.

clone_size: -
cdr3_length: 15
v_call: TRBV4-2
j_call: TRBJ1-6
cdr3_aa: ASSQGRGFDYNSPLH

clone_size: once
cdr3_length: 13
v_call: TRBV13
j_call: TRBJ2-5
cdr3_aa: ASSRGASRGETQY

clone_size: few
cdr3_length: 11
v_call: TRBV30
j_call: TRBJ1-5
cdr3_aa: AWSVRSNQPQH

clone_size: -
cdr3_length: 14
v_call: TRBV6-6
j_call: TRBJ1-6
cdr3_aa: ASSYGPTGQNSPLH

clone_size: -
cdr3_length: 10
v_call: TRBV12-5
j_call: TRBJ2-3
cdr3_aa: ASAPSTDTQY

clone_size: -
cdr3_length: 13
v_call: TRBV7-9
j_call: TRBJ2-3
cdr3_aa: ASSLVAGGTDTQY

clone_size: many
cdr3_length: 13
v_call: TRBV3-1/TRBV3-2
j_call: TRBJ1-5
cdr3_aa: ASSQGPPGPGPQH

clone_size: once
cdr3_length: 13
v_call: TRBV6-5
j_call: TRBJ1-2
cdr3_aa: ASSPGGGSHYGYT

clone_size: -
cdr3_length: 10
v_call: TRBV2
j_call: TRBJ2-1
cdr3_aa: ASEGANNEQF

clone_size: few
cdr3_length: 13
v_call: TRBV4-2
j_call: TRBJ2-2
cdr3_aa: ASSREAGDTGELF

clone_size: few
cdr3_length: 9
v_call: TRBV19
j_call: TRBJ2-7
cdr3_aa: ASRNSYEQY

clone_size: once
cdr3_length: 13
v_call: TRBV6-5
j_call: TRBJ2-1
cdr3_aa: ASTHGGTLYNEQF

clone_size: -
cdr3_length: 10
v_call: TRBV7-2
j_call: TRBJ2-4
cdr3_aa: ASSPVYDIQY

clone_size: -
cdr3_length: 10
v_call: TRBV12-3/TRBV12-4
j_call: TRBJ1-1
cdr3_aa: ASRALDREAF

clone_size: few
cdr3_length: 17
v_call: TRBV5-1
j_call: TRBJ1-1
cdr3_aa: ASSPKSPGLLALNTEAF